This TCR beta chain was recovered during a study of cytomegalovirus exposure and HLA in healthy donors. Background on the study: A subsequent analysis reported that the 95 to 150 validation repertoires were produced on the same platform that had also been used for the approximately 710 first-cohort repertoires.

Study-wide results and caveats: The authors listed approximately 150 TCR beta chains as cytomegalovirus-associated. The TCR clusters that emerged in the first cohort tended, a later analysis found, to co-occur in the 120 or so validation repertoires. Reports indicated that the classifier achieved high specificity and sensitivity in diagnosing cytomegalovirus status.

For this clone: What it binds is unknown.

Clones were read by immunoSEQ multiplex PCR, and TCRdb kept only the in-frame ones, dropping some. The sample records about 300,000 clones, approximately 90% being singletons. Germline V gives CDR1 KGHSH, CDR2 LQKENI. CDR3 size: 13 residues. With V trimmed by 4 bases and J by 7 bases, 6 bases remained unmatched. This chain joins TRBV18 and TRBJ2-7; the match to TRBD1 covers 8 bases. The sequencing input was PBMCs. The TCR was taken from a woman aged 18-29 years in good health and CMV-seronegative. The CDR3 nucleotides read TGTGCCAGCTCACAAATCGACAGGGGAGAGCAGTACTTC. Translating gives CASSQIDRGEQYF.